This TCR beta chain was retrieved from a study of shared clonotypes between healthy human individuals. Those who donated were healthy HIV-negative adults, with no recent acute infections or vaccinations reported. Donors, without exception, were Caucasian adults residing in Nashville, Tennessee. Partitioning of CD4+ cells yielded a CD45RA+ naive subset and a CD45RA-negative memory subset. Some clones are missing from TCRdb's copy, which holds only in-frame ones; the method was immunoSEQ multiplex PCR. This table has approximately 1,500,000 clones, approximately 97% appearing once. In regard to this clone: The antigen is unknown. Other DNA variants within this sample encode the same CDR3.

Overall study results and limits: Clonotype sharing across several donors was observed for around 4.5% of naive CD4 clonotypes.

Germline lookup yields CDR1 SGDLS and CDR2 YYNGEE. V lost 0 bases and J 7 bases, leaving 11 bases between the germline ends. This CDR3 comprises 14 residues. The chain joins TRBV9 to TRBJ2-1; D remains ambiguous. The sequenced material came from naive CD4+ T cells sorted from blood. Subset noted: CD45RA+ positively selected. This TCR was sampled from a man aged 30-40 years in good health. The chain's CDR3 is CASSVAGSGNEQFF. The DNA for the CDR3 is TGTGCCAGCAGCGTAGCTGGGTCGGGTAATGAGCAGTTCTTC. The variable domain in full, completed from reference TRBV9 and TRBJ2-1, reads DSGVTQTPKHLITATGQRVTLRCSPRSGDLSVYWYQQSLDQGLQFLIQYYNGEERAKGNILERFSAQQFPDLHSELNLSSLELGDSALYFCASSVAGSGNEQFFGPGTRLTVL.